The 19 T cell receptor beta chains below come from one sample, sequenced in a study of blood T cell repertoires in COVID-19. The assay was immunoSEQ multiplex PCR, and TCRdb's table has in-frame clones only and misses some. The sample has more than 350,000 clones, 85% to 90% seen once. The sequenced material came from PBMCs or T cells enriched from blood (not recorded which). These receptors came from a man younger than 35 who had recovered from COVID-19.

This chain links TRBV29-1 with TRBJ2-1; TRBD2 is a possible D gene (6 bases). This CDR3 has 11 residues. In germline, CDR1 is SQVTM, CDR2 ANQGSEA. V was shortened by 7 bases and J by 6 bases, with 10 bases between the two germline ends. CDR3: CSAGGANEQFF. DNA of the CDR3: TGCAGCGCCGGGGGTGCCAATGAGCAGTTCTTC.

The J gene is TRBJ1-3, the V gene TRBV5-1; D call uncertain. V was cut by 3 bases and J by 8 bases, with 18 bases left in between. Germline V lookup: CDR1 SGHRS, CDR2 YFSETQ. This CDR3 region has 15 residues. The CDR3 region is CASSSSGVLFDTIYF. The CDR3 nucleotides are TGCGCCAGCAGCTCCAGTGGAGTCCTGTTTGACACCATATATTTT.

The chain links TRBV29-1 to TRBJ1-5; D is uncertain. CDR1 and CDR2 (germline): SQVTM, ANQGSEA. There are 13 residues in the CDR3. The V end lost 0 bases, the J end lost 6 bases, and 9 bases lay between the germline ends. DNA of the CDR3: TGCAGCGTTGAAGACGGTGATGGTCAGCCCCAGCATTTT. Its translation: CSVEDGDGQPQHF.

This clone was observed a handful of times. This chain joins TRBV18 and TRBJ2-3; 10 bases are a match to TRBD1. The CDR3 is 15 amino acids. Germline V gene data show CDR1 as KGHSH and CDR2 as LQKENI. J was trimmed by 4 bases and V by 2 bases; bases with no gene match: 3. The CDR3 bases are TGTGCCAGCTCACCAAGGACAGGGGGGTCAGATACGCAGTATTTT. Residues: CASSPRTGGSDTQYF.

The chain joins TRBV6-9 to TRBJ1-4; 8 bases align to TRBD1. Germline CDR1 and CDR2: MNHGY and SVAAGI. The trim removed 2 bases at V and 8 bases at J, leaving 4 bases unmatched. This CDR3 is built from 14 residues. CDR3 bases: TGTGCCAGCAGTTATCAGACAGGGGACGAAAAACTGTTTTTT. It specifies CASSYQTGDEKLFF.

The chain uses TRBV7-8 and TRBJ1-1; 8 bases fit TRBD1. From germline, CDR1 is SGHVS and CDR2 FQNEAQ. The CDR3 is 16 amino acids. With 1 base clipped from V and 0 bases from J, the junction kept 4 bases outside the gene matches. CDR3 protein: CASSLEQGVVNTEAFF. CDR3 bases: TGTGCCAGCAGCTTAGAACAGGGGGTAGTGAACACTGAAGCTTTCTTT.

A few counts support this clone. This chain connects TRBV29-1 to TRBJ1-5; 7 bases match TRBD1. The germline V gene encodes CDR1 SQVTM and CDR2 ANQGSEA. The CDR3 totals 13 residues. J lost 4 bases, V lost 5 bases, and 5 bases had no gene match. CDR3 nucleotide sequence: TGCAGCGTTCGTCAGGGGGAAAATCAGCCCCAGCATTTT. Translated, it gives CSVRQGENQPQHF.

The CDR3, as DNA: TGCAGCGTCGGACAGAACTTACTTGAAGCTTTCTTT. Translation gives CSVGQNLLEAFF. The chain joins TRBV29-1 to TRBJ1-1; perhaps TRBD1 as D (6 bases). From germline, CDR1 is SQVTM and CDR2 ANQGSEA. This CDR3 is 12 amino acids long. The V gene lost 6 bases and the J gene lost 7 bases, with 15 bases spanning the gap.

The V gene is TRBV28, the J gene TRBJ1-2; no clear D. This CDR3 region has 14 residues. CDR1 MDHEN and CDR2 SYDVKM come from the germline V gene. The germline V and J ends were trimmed by 4 bases and 0 bases, with 9 bases remaining between them. CDR3 amino acids: CASSSSGANYGYTF. The CDR3, as DNA: TGTGCCAGCAGTTCTTCCGGGGCTAACTATGGCTACACCTTC.

This clone was picked up a small number of times. The J gene is TRBJ2-1, the V gene TRBV9; 10 positions match TRBD2. The V gene end was trimmed by 4 bases and the J gene end by 10 bases; junction bases not matched to a gene: 17. The CDR3 totals 17 residues. Germline CDR1 is SGDLS and CDR2 is YYNGEE. The CDR3 region has the DNA TGTGCCAGCAGCCCTAGCGGGGGATTCGCGGTGAGTTCGGAGCAGTTCTTC. Translating it yields CASSPSGGFAVSSEQFF.

The chain is built from TRBV7-9 and TRBJ2-2, with 12 bases lining up with TRBD2. Germline assignment: CDR1 SEHNR and CDR2 FQNEAQ (reference sequence). This CDR3 is built from 15 residues. Trimming took 6 bases from V and 5 from J; bases not matched to a gene: 4. The CDR3 loop reads CASRPTSGGTGELFF. CDR3 sequence (DNA): TGTGCCAGCAGGCCTACTAGCGGGGGGACCGGGGAGCTGTTTTTT. Supplemented by reference TRBV7-9 and TRBJ2-2, the full variable domain reads DTGVSQNPRHKITKRGQNVTFRCDPISEHNRLYWYRQTLGQGPEFLTYFQNEAQLEKSRLLSDRFSAERPKGSFSTLEIQRTEQGDSAMYLCASRPTSGGTGELFFGEGSRLTVL.

The CDR3 loop reads CASSHQGGFNSPLHF. The CDR3 DNA is TGTGCCAGCAGCCATCAGGGAGGGTTTAATTCACCCCTCCACTTT. This chain links TRBV3-1 (or the pseudogene TRBV3-2) with TRBJ1-6; possible D gene TRBD1, 5 bases. This CDR3 contains 15 residues. Germline V lookup: CDR1 LGHDT, CDR2 YNNKEL (reference sequence). V was trimmed by 3 bases and J by 6 bases, leaving 12 bases between them.

V usage is TRBV28 and J usage is TRBJ2-6; no clear D gene. The CDR3 covers 16 residues. Germline values: CDR1 MDHEN, CDR2 SYDVKM. V was trimmed by 4 bases and J by 0 bases, leaving 10 bases between them. This CDR3 is CASSSAGLSGANVLTF. In nucleotides, the CDR3 is TGTGCCAGCAGTTCCGCTGGCCTCTCTGGGGCCAACGTCCTGACTTTC. Full variable domain (rest looked up from reference TRBV28 and TRBJ2-6): DVKVTQSSRYLVKRTGEKVFLECVQDMDHENMFWYRQDPGLGLRLIYFSYDVKMKEKGDIPEGYSVSREKKERFSLILESASTNQTSMYLCASSSAGLSGANVLTFGAGSRLTVL.

CDR3 region: CARSLGVWGRAFPDTQYF. In DNA form, the CDR3 reads TGTGCCAGAAGCTTGGGGGTATGGGGCAGGGCCTTCCCAGATACGCAGTATTTT. This rearrangement joins TRBV5-3 to TRBJ2-3; possibly TRBD1 for D (5 bases). TRBV5-3 is filed as an ORF, its function uncertain. Trimming stripped 0 bases from V and 4 bases from J, with 21 bases between. This CDR3 comprises 18 residues.

The rearrangement joins TRBV6-5 to TRBJ1-1, with a tentative D call TRBD1 (6 bases). Germline-derived CDR1 and CDR2 are MNHEY and SVGAGI. V dropped 10 bases and J dropped 0 bases, with 12 bases sitting between them. The CDR3 runs 13 residues. The CDR3 nucleotides are TGTGCCACCTCGGGACATATGAACACTGAAGCTTTCTTT. Its translation: CATSGHMNTEAFF.

This clone was detected only once. The rearrangement links TRBV15 to TRBJ1-3, with D unresolved. Germline V gene lookup returns CDR1 LNHNV and CDR2 YYDKDF (reference sequence). Trimming stripped 5 bases from V and 0 bases from J, with 14 bases between. The CDR3 length is 16 residues. Here the CDR3 reads CATSSRQVFSGNTIYF. The CDR3 DNA reads TGTGCCACCAGCTCCCGTCAGGTTTTCTCTGGAAACACCATATATTTT.

This sequence joins TRBV19 and TRBJ1-2; perhaps TRBD1 as D (5 bases). There are 15 residues in the CDR3. Germline CDR1 LNHDA, CDR2 SQIVND (reference sequence). V lost 1 base, J lost 4 bases, and 13 bases lay in between. CDR3 region: CASSIGGLSGYGYTF. The CDR3 nucleotides are TGTGCCAGTAGTATAGGGGGCCTATCGGGCTATGGCTACACCTTC.

The chain carries TRBV4-3 and TRBJ2-5; 9 nucleotides line up with TRBD2. The V gene end was trimmed by 0 bases and the J gene end by 0 bases; junction bases not matched to a gene: 8. Germline CDR1 LGHNA, CDR2 YSLEER. The CDR3 length is 18 residues. CDR3 DNA sequence: TGCGCCAGCAGCCAAGATCGTACTCTAGCGGGGTACCAAGAGACCCAGTACTTC. Translated, it gives CASSQDRTLAGYQETQYF.

This clone appeared a single time. V usage is TRBV5-1 and J usage is TRBJ2-7; D gene unclear. The germline V gene has CDR1 SGHRS and CDR2 YFSETQ. V gave up 2 bases and J gave up 2 bases, with 17 bases separating them. The CDR3 spans 16 residues. The CDR3 region has the DNA TGCGCCAGCAGCTTTCCCACATCTGGAGTCCCCTACGAGCAGTACTTC. This gives the protein CASSFPTSGVPYEQYF.